The entry below gives a single T cell receptor beta chain sequence along with its context. These data belong to a study of early T cells in non-severe SARS-CoV-2 infection. The CDR3 length is 14 residues. CDR1 is DFQATT and CDR2 is SNEGSKA in the germline V gene (reference sequence). V lost 6 bases to trimming and J lost 10 bases, with 22 bases between them. A single record per CDR3 protein comes from TCRdb applying MiXCR to the 5' RACE reads. The table shows 100,000 to 120,000 distinct CDR3 sequences, with roughly 12% occurring only once. The origin of this receptor is an adult who was a healthcare worker with PCR-confirmed SARS-CoV-2 infection or an uninfected control (not recorded which). The sequenced sample was whole blood, obtained at baseline. This chain uses TRBV20-1 with TRBJ2-1; D is perhaps TRBD2 (8 bases). The CDR3 spells CSAETGTSLWEQFF. CDR3 in DNA: TGCAGTGCCGAGACAGGGACTAGTCTTTGGGAGCAGTTCTTC.